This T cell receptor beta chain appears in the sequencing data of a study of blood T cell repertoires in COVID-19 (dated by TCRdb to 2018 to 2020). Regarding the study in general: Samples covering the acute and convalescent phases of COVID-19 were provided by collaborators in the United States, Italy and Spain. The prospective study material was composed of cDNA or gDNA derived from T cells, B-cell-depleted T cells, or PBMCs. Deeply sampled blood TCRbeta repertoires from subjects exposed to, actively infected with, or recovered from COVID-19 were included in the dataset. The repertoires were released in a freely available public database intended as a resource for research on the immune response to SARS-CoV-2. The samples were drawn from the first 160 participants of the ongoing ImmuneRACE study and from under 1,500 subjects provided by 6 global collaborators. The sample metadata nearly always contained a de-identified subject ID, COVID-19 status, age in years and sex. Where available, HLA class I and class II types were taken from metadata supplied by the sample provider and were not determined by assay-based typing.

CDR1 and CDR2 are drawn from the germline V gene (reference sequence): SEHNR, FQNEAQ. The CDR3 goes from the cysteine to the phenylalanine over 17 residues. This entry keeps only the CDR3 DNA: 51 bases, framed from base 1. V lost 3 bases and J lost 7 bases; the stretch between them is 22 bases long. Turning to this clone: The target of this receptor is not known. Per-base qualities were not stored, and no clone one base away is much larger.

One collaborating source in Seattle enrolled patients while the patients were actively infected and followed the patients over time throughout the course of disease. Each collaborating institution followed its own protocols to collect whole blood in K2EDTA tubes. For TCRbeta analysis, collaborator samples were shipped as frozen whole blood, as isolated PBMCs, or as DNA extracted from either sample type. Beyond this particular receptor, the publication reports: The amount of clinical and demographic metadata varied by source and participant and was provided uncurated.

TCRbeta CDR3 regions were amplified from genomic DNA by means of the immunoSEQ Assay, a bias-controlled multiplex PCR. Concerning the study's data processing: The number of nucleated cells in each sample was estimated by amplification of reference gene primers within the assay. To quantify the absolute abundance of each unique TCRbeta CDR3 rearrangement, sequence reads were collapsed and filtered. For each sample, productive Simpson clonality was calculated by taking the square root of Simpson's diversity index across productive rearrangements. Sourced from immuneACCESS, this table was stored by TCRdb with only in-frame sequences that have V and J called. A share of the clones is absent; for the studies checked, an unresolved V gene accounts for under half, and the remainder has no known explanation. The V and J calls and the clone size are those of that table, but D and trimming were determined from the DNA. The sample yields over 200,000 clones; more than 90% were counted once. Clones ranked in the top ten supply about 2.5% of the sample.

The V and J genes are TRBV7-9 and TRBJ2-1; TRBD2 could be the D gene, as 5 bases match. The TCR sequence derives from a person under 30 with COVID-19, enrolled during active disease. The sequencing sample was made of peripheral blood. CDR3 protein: CASSFEWGGSVGNEQFF. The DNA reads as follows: TGTGCCAGCAGCTTCGAGTGGGGTGGGAGCGTGGGGAATGAGCAGTTCTTC.